This is a list of T cell receptor beta chains from one sample in a study of multiple sclerosis patients with progressive multifocal leukoencephalopathy. Sequencing was performed with immunoSEQ multiplex PCR; in TCRdb, only in-frame clones are kept and a portion is missing. The sample yields some 28,000 clones, around 91% seen once. This material consisted of PBMCs, taken from a patient treated with natalizumab. These receptors came from a human donor with multiple sclerosis. Each CDR3 is given with its conserved first and last residue. A D gene is named only where the DNA matches it firmly. Size values are once, few and many counts, or a class for expanded clones, and some rows have none.

j_gene: TRBJ2-7; d_gene: .; abundance: .; v_gene: TRBV18; CDR3nt: TGTGCCAGCTCGGGGGCGAGAGGGAACGAGCAGTACTTC; CDR3aa: CASSGARGNEQYF
j_gene: TRBJ1-5; d_gene: .; abundance: few; v_gene: TRBV19; CDR3nt: TGTGCCAGTAGCCTCGGACTGTATAGCAATCAGCCCCAGCATTTT; CDR3aa: CASSLGLYSNQPQHF
j_gene: TRBJ2-3; d_gene: TRBD2; abundance: once; v_gene: TRBV4-3; CDR3nt: TGCGCCAGCAGCCCCCGCGGGGGTACGCAGTATTTT; CDR3aa: CASSPRGGTQYF
j_gene: TRBJ2-1; d_gene: TRBD2; abundance: .; v_gene: TRBV11-3; CDR3nt: TGTGCCAGCAGCCCCCCTATGACTAGCGGGGATGAGCAGTTCTTC; CDR3aa: CASSPPMTSGDEQFF
j_gene: TRBJ2-6; d_gene: .; abundance: .; v_gene: TRBV15; CDR3nt: TGTGCCACCAGCAGAGCTGGCTCTGGGGCCAACGTCCTGACTTTC; CDR3aa: CATSRAGSGANVLTF
j_gene: TRBJ1-1; d_gene: TRBD1; abundance: .; v_gene: TRBV7-6; CDR3nt: TGTGCCAGCAGCCCCGACAGGGGGCATCCCACTGAAGCTTTCTTT; CDR3aa: CASSPDRGHPTEAFF
j_gene: TRBJ2-7; d_gene: TRBD1; abundance: once; v_gene: TRBV27; CDR3nt: TGTGCCAGCAGCTCGACAGGGTGGGTCGACGAGCAGTACTTC; CDR3aa: CASSSTGWVDEQYF
j_gene: TRBJ1-1; d_gene: .; abundance: .; v_gene: TRBV5-1; CDR3nt: TGCGCCAGCAGCTACGGGGTGAACACTGAAGCTTTCTTT; CDR3aa: CASSYGVNTEAFF
j_gene: TRBJ2-7; d_gene: .; abundance: few; v_gene: TRBV7-9; CDR3nt: TGTGCCAGCAGTCCCCCAGGGATCTACGAGCAGTACTTC; CDR3aa: CASSPPGIYEQYF
j_gene: TRBJ1-5; d_gene: TRBD1; abundance: .; v_gene: TRBV9; CDR3nt: TGTGCCAGCAGCCCAGGGGGCGCTTCCAATCAGCCCCAGCATTTT; CDR3aa: CASSPGGASNQPQHF
j_gene: TRBJ1-5; d_gene: .; abundance: once; v_gene: TRBV4-1; CDR3nt: TGCGCCAGCAGCCAAGAATACAGCAATCAGCCCCAGCATTTT; CDR3aa: CASSQEYSNQPQHF
j_gene: TRBJ2-7; d_gene: .; abundance: .; v_gene: TRBV28; CDR3nt: TGTGCCAGCAGTTTAGTTTACAACGAGCAGTACTTC; CDR3aa: CASSLVYNEQYF
j_gene: TRBJ1-5; d_gene: .; abundance: once; v_gene: TRBV19; CDR3nt: TGTGCCAGTAGTGACCCCGTGCAGCCCCAGCATTTT; CDR3aa: CASSDPVQPQHF
j_gene: TRBJ1-2; d_gene: .; abundance: .; v_gene: TRBV6-4; CDR3nt: TGTGCCAGCAGCCTCGACGGAAGCTATGGCTACACCTTC; CDR3aa: CASSLDGSYGYTF
j_gene: TRBJ2-2; d_gene: .; abundance: .; v_gene: TRBV29-1; CDR3nt: TGCAGCGTGAGGTCCGGCGGGGAGCTGTTTTTT; CDR3aa: CSVRSGGELFF
j_gene: TRBJ2-7; d_gene: .; abundance: .; v_gene: TRBV7-2; CDR3nt: TGTGCCAGCAGCTTAGTTGATCTCCGGGAGCAGTACTTC; CDR3aa: CASSLVDLREQYF
j_gene: TRBJ1-3; d_gene: TRBD1; abundance: .; v_gene: TRBV28; CDR3nt: TGTGCCAGCGGAAGACAGGGGGGTGGAAACACCATATATTTT; CDR3aa: CASGRQGGGNTIYF
j_gene: TRBJ1-1; d_gene: .; abundance: .; v_gene: TRBV25-1; CDR3nt: TGTGCCAGCAGTCGACCTACTGAAGCTTTCTTT; CDR3aa: CASSRPTEAFF
j_gene: TRBJ2-7; d_gene: TRBD1; abundance: .; v_gene: TRBV7-9; CDR3nt: TGTGCCAGCAGATCTTCCCTTCACACAGGGGACACCTACGAGCAGTACTTC; CDR3aa: CASRSSLHTGDTYEQYF
j_gene: TRBJ2-2; d_gene: TRBD1; abundance: .; v_gene: TRBV7-6; CDR3nt: TGTGCCAGCAGCTTAACGGAGGTTACAGGGGTGGCCGGGGAGCTGTTTTTT; CDR3aa: CASSLTEVTGVAGELFF
j_gene: TRBJ2-7; d_gene: .; abundance: few; v_gene: TRBV18; CDR3nt: TGTGCCAGCTCTCCCCAGGCGAGCTACGAGCAGTACTTC; CDR3aa: CASSPQASYEQYF
j_gene: TRBJ2-3; d_gene: .; abundance: .; v_gene: TRBV14; CDR3nt: TGTGCCAGCGCCATTCGGGCGACTCGCACAGATACGCAGTATTTT; CDR3aa: CASAIRATRTDTQYF
j_gene: TRBJ2-1; d_gene: .; abundance: .; v_gene: TRBV7-9; CDR3nt: TGTGCCAGCAGCTTAGCAGCTTTAACTACCGGAGTCCAGTTCTTC; CDR3aa: CASSLAALTTGVQFF
j_gene: TRBJ1-4; d_gene: TRBD1; abundance: .; v_gene: TRBV7-2; CDR3nt: TGTGCCAGCAGCGCGGGACAGGGGGGAGGAGAAAAACTGTTTTTT; CDR3aa: CASSAGQGGGEKLFF
j_gene: TRBJ1-1; d_gene: .; abundance: few; v_gene: TRBV11-3; CDR3nt: TGTGCCAGCAGCTTAGGACTTCACACTGAAGCTTTCTTT; CDR3aa: CASSLGLHTEAFF
j_gene: TRBJ1-1; d_gene: TRBD1; abundance: few; v_gene: TRBV5-6; CDR3nt: TGTGCCAGCAGCCACGGACAGGGGGCCACTGAAGCTTTCTTT; CDR3aa: CASSHGQGATEAFF
j_gene: TRBJ2-7; d_gene: TRBD2; abundance: .; v_gene: TRBV7-2; CDR3nt: TGTGCCAGCAGCTTAGGGACTAGCGGGGGGGCCGGGGAGCAGTACTTC; CDR3aa: CASSLGTSGGAGEQYF
j_gene: TRBJ2-5; d_gene: .; abundance: .; v_gene: TRBV10-1; CDR3nt: TGCGCCAGCTGGGCCTGCAAGGGCGGCGAGACCCAGTACTTC; CDR3aa: CASWACKGGETQYF
j_gene: TRBJ2-7; d_gene: TRBD2; abundance: .; v_gene: TRBV7-9; CDR3nt: TGTGCCAGCAGCCAAGGTGCTAGCGGGGGTTGGAACGAGCAGTACTTC; CDR3aa: CASSQGASGGWNEQYF
j_gene: TRBJ2-7; d_gene: .; abundance: .; v_gene: TRBV21-1; CDR3nt: TGTGCCAGCACTAAGGGGCAGGGGGGCTACGAGCAGTACTTC; CDR3aa: CASTKGQGGYEQYF
j_gene: TRBJ2-7; d_gene: .; abundance: .; v_gene: TRBV5-6; CDR3nt: TGTGCCAGCAGCCTCCCCCAGGCGTCCTACGAGCAGTACTTC; CDR3aa: CASSLPQASYEQYF
j_gene: TRBJ2-7; d_gene: .; abundance: .; v_gene: TRBV7-2; CDR3nt: TGTGCCAGCAGCTACTTCGGGGGCCATCCCTCCTACGAGCAGTACTTC; CDR3aa: CASSYFGGHPSYEQYF
j_gene: TRBJ2-1; d_gene: .; abundance: .; v_gene: TRBV29-1; CDR3nt: TGCAGCGTTGAAGAAAAGGTTATCTACAATGAGCAGTTCTTC; CDR3aa: CSVEEKVIYNEQFF
j_gene: TRBJ2-7; d_gene: .; abundance: few; v_gene: TRBV21-1; CDR3nt: TGTGCCAGCAGCGCTTTTCCGGGACTAGCGGGGGAATTCTACGAGCAGTACTTC; CDR3aa: CASSAFPGLAGEFYEQYF
j_gene: TRBJ1-2; d_gene: .; abundance: .; v_gene: TRBV5-6; CDR3nt: TGTGCCAGCAGCTTGGGGGGGTTAGACTATGGCTACACCTTC; CDR3aa: CASSLGGLDYGYTF
j_gene: TRBJ1-1; d_gene: .; abundance: .; v_gene: TRBV7-9; CDR3nt: TGTGCCAGCAGCTTAGCGACGGGGATCACTGAAGCTTTCTTT; CDR3aa: CASSLATGITEAFF
j_gene: TRBJ2-7; d_gene: .; abundance: .; v_gene: TRBV19; CDR3nt: TGTGCCAGTAGTATATCCCCCAACAGTGGGGAGTACTTC; CDR3aa: CASSISPNSGEYF
j_gene: TRBJ2-7; d_gene: TRBD2; abundance: .; v_gene: TRBV18; CDR3nt: TGTGCCAGCTCACTGCAAAGGGCTAGCGGTAACGAGCAGTACTTC; CDR3aa: CASSLQRASGNEQYF
j_gene: TRBJ2-2; d_gene: .; abundance: .; v_gene: TRBV5-4; CDR3nt: TGTGCCAGCAGCTTGAATTCGAGGAGTACCGGGGAGCTGTTTTTT; CDR3aa: CASSLNSRSTGELFF
j_gene: TRBJ1-5; d_gene: TRBD1; abundance: .; v_gene: TRBV6-1; CDR3nt: TGTGCCAGCAGGGTGACAGGGGTGAGCAATCAGCCCCAGCATTTT; CDR3aa: CASRVTGVSNQPQHF
j_gene: TRBJ2-2; d_gene: .; abundance: .; v_gene: TRBV27; CDR3nt: TGTGCCAGCAGTTTAACTAAGTGGGGAGTTGAGGCCACCGGGGAGCTGTTTTTT; CDR3aa: CASSLTKWGVEATGELFF
j_gene: TRBJ2-2; d_gene: .; abundance: .; v_gene: TRBV6-5; CDR3nt: TGTGCCAGCAGTGTCCAGTCGGCGAACACCGGGGAGCTGTTTTTT; CDR3aa: CASSVQSANTGELFF
j_gene: TRBJ2-3; d_gene: TRBD2; abundance: .; v_gene: TRBV27; CDR3nt: TGTGCCAGCAGCACAATGGGACTAGCGGGCACAGATACGCAGTATTTT; CDR3aa: CASSTMGLAGTDTQYF
j_gene: TRBJ2-3; d_gene: TRBD1; abundance: .; v_gene: TRBV6-4; CDR3nt: TGTGCCAGCAGTGACCCACCATTCAAAGGGACAGGGAAGAGCACAGATACGCAGTATTTT; CDR3aa: CASSDPPFKGTGKSTDTQYF
j_gene: TRBJ1-4; d_gene: .; abundance: .; v_gene: TRBV9; CDR3nt: TGTGCCAGCAGCGCCGGACGGGGGACTAATGAAAAACTGTTTTTT; CDR3aa: CASSAGRGTNEKLFF
j_gene: TRBJ1-2; d_gene: TRBD1; abundance: .; v_gene: TRBV7-9; CDR3nt: TGTGCCAGCAGCTCCGGGACAGTGGTCTATGGCTACACCTTC; CDR3aa: CASSSGTVVYGYTF